The text below deals with one T cell receptor beta chain. This specimen comes from a study of T cell responses to AZD1222 COVID-19 vaccine. Study in general: Doses given second, at about 4 or about 12 weeks, were pooled.

The germline V and J ends were trimmed by 7 bases and 6 bases, with 10 bases remaining between them. This CDR3 has 11 residues. Germline V lookup: CDR1 ENHRY, CDR2 SYGVKD. Measured with immunoSEQ multiplex PCR; TCRdb has only the in-frame clones, and not every one. Of fewer than 110,000 clones listed, 75% to 95% were seen once; the top ten hold 1.3%. The starting material was peripheral blood, obtained on day 0 of AZD1222 vaccination. This clonotype was sampled from an adult in good health. The chain recombines TRBV10-3 with TRBJ2-7; TRBD2 is a possible D gene (5 bases). This CDR3 is CAITVGGEQYF. The DNA for the CDR3 is TGTGCCATCACAGTTGGAGGCGAGCAGTACTTC.